This T cell receptor beta chain came from a study of blood T cells in healthy people across ages. Every donor gave approximately 10 milliliters of peripheral blood. Overall study results and limits: Researchers judged that diversity estimates from one million T cells fell short of true values.

Details on this clonotype: Its antigen is not known.

With a J-beta primer mix and a sample-barcoded 5' primer, a second PCR ran about 7 to 11 cycles. Using its own MiXCR run on the 5' RACE reads, TCRdb lists one record per CDR3 protein. The sample shows 850,000 to 1,100,000 distinct CDR3 sequences, 35% to 40% of them seen only once. CDR3 length: 14 amino acids. Trimming cost V 3 bases and J 1 base, with 10 bases left between them. Germline V gives CDR1 SGDLS, CDR2 YYNGEE. The specimen sequenced was blood. The sequence was collected from a man between 18 and 29 years old in good health. This chain uses TRBV9 with TRBJ1-1; D is uncertain. CDR3 amino acids: CASSGTPTNTEAFF. DNA for the CDR3: TGTGCCAGCAGCGGGACTCCCACGAACACTGAAGCTTTCTTT.